This is a list of T cell receptor beta chains from one sample in a study of shared clonotypes between healthy human individuals. This table comes from immunoSEQ multiplex PCR, and its TCRdb copy is limited to in-frame clones, with some not included. The repertoire holds around 2,000,000 clones, with approximately 94% as singletons. Sequenced sample: naive CD8+ T cells sorted from blood. These receptors came from a man aged 18 to 30 in good health. Each CDR3 is given with its conserved first and last residue. Fields, in order: V gene, clone size, D gene, J gene, CDR3 DNA, CDR3 protein. D genes are given only for firm matches. The size field is filled for only some rows; it gives once, few, many or a size class.

v_call: TRBV20-1; clone_size: .; d_call: TRBD1; j_call: TRBJ2-7; cdr3_nt: TGCCCGGGACAGGTGCCCTACGAGCAGTACTTC; cdr3_aa: CPGQVPYEQYF
v_call: TRBV19; clone_size: .; d_call: .; j_call: TRBJ1-5; cdr3_nt: TGTGCCAGTAGTATAGCAGGTTATAGCAATCAGCCCCAGCATTTT; cdr3_aa: CASSIAGYSNQPQHF
v_call: TRBV4-1; clone_size: .; d_call: .; j_call: TRBJ1-2; cdr3_nt: TGCGCCAGCAGCCAACCCGACACGGACTATGGCTACACCTTC; cdr3_aa: CASSQPDTDYGYTF
v_call: TRBV27; clone_size: .; d_call: TRBD2; j_call: TRBJ2-5; cdr3_nt: TGTGCCAGCAGTGCCCTGGCGGGGGGCCCACAAGAGACCCAGTACTTC; cdr3_aa: CASSALAGGPQETQYF
v_call: TRBV9; clone_size: .; d_call: .; j_call: TRBJ2-1; cdr3_nt: TGTGCCAGCAGCGTAGAAGGTGGGTTAAATGAGCAGTTCTTC; cdr3_aa: CASSVEGGLNEQFF
v_call: TRBV7-9; clone_size: .; d_call: TRBD1; j_call: TRBJ2-7; cdr3_nt: TGTGCCAGCAGCCACGACGGGACAGTTGTTTACGAGCAGTACTTC; cdr3_aa: CASSHDGTVVYEQYF
v_call: TRBV6-1; clone_size: .; d_call: TRBD1; j_call: TRBJ2-5; cdr3_nt: TGTGCCAGCAGTGCCATGGGACAGAGAGAGACCCAGTACTTC; cdr3_aa: CASSAMGQRETQYF
v_call: TRBV9; clone_size: .; d_call: .; j_call: TRBJ1-2; cdr3_nt: TGTGCCAGCAGCGTAGCTACGGAGGGAACGTCCTATGGCTACACCTTC; cdr3_aa: CASSVATEGTSYGYTF
v_call: TRBV7-2; clone_size: .; d_call: TRBD2; j_call: TRBJ2-7; cdr3_nt: TGTGCCAGCACCCCTCGGACTAGCGGATTCTACGAGCAGTACTTC; cdr3_aa: CASTPRTSGFYEQYF
v_call: TRBV9; clone_size: .; d_call: .; j_call: TRBJ2-3; cdr3_nt: TGTGCCAGCAGCGTAGCTTACAGTCTTAGCACAGATACGCAGTATTTT; cdr3_aa: CASSVAYSLSTDTQYF
v_call: TRBV9; clone_size: .; d_call: .; j_call: TRBJ2-1; cdr3_nt: TGTGCCAGCAGTGCCTTCGACTCCTACAATGAGCAGTTCTTC; cdr3_aa: CASSAFDSYNEQFF
v_call: TRBV4-1; clone_size: .; d_call: .; j_call: TRBJ1-4; cdr3_nt: TGCGCCAGCAGCCAAGATCCTCCCAGCGGGGAAAATGAAAAACTGTTTTTT; cdr3_aa: CASSQDPPSGENEKLFF
v_call: TRBV4-3; clone_size: once; d_call: .; j_call: TRBJ2-5; cdr3_nt: TGCGCCAGCAGCCAAAGTACAGGGTACCAAGAGACCCAGTACTTC; cdr3_aa: CASSQSTGYQETQYF
v_call: TRBV7-8; clone_size: .; d_call: TRBD2; j_call: TRBJ2-7; cdr3_nt: TGTGCCAGCAGCTTAGGGGCGGGAGGATTCTACGAGCAGTACTTC; cdr3_aa: CASSLGAGGFYEQYF
v_call: TRBV5-6; clone_size: .; d_call: .; j_call: TRBJ2-7; cdr3_nt: TGTGCCAGCAGCTCAGAGCAGTGGGGCTACGAGCAGTACTTC; cdr3_aa: CASSSEQWGYEQYF
v_call: TRBV13; clone_size: .; d_call: .; j_call: TRBJ2-1; cdr3_nt: TGTGCCAGCAGCCCCCCGGGATGGGGAACATACAATGAGCAGTTCTTC; cdr3_aa: CASSPPGWGTYNEQFF
v_call: TRBV27; clone_size: .; d_call: TRBD1; j_call: TRBJ2-2; cdr3_nt: TGTGCCAGCAGCCATGGACAGGGAGGCACCGGGGAGCTGTTTTTT; cdr3_aa: CASSHGQGGTGELFF
v_call: TRBV6-6; clone_size: .; d_call: .; j_call: TRBJ2-7; cdr3_nt: TGTGCCAGCAGAGAATCGGGGGAGCAGTACTTC; cdr3_aa: CASRESGEQYF
v_call: TRBV18; clone_size: .; d_call: TRBD1; j_call: TRBJ1-5; cdr3_nt: TGTGCCAGCTCACCAGAGGACAGGGGGCTTGACGGCAATCAGCCCCAGCATTTT; cdr3_aa: CASSPEDRGLDGNQPQHF
v_call: TRBV27; clone_size: .; d_call: .; j_call: TRBJ2-1; cdr3_nt: TGTGCCAGCAGTTTCAGGGGAACGGGTGAGCAGTTCTTC; cdr3_aa: CASSFRGTGEQFF